The clone carrying this T cell receptor beta chain was found many times. No antigen is known for it. A read error may be the cause here, since a much bigger clone is one base away. Germline CDR1 reads MNHNS; CDR2 reads SASEGT. There are 14 residues in the CDR3. TCRdb reassembled clones from the PCR reads with MiXCR. The sample consists of about 59,000 clones, 25% to 35% of them appearing once. The data were taken from a study of metastatic and nonmetastatic thyroid tumors. Study conclusions and caveats: Benign nodules reportedly had significantly lower TCR beta diversity than malignant thyroid tumors in blood and tumor.

Each patient went into thyroid surgery without having received any treatment. Sequenced sample: blood. The V call is TRBV6-1, the J call TRBJ1-5, with 7 bases that match TRBD1. The sequence derives from a female donor with papillary thyroid cancer or a benign thyroid nodule (not recorded which). Some clones in this sample may be carry-over from other donors' samples. Here the CDR3 reads CTSSRQGPNQPQHF. CDR3 coding DNA: TGTACCAGCAGCAGACAGGGCCCCAATCAGCCCCAGCATTTT.